This T cell receptor (beta chain) emerged from a study of cytomegalovirus exposure and HLA in healthy donors. Study-wide results and limits: Prior analysis indicated that the majority of TCR beta V segments exhibited productivity approximately 90% or approximately 30% of the time. Across all donors, roughly uniform sequencing depth was an assumption of the presence/absence analyses.

Concerning this clone itself: What it recognizes is unknown.

The CDR3 length is 14 residues. Trimming shortened V by 5 bases and J by 1 base, and 10 bases separated the two germline ends. Germline V CDR1 and CDR2: SGHTA, FQGTGA. PCR primers comprised 60 Vbeta and 13 Jbeta primers. As originally analysed: Among the unique TCR beta chains that a later analysis counted, about 86 million in all, roughly 10 million were shared. This table comes from immunoSEQ multiplex PCR, and its TCRdb copy is limited to in-frame clones, with some not included. V, J and clone size derive from that table, while D and trimming were established from the DNA sequence. The sample shows about 130,000 clones, around 75% of them seen only once.

The chain links TRBV7-3 to TRBJ2-3, with D unclear. The sequencing input was PBMCs. The sequence was obtained from a young man in good health and CMV-seronegative. CDR3 sequence (DNA): TGTGCCAGCAGCCCCCGACAAGGCACAGATACGCAGTATTTT. This sequence encodes CASSPRQGTDTQYF.